Listed below are T cell receptor beta chains from one sample, sequenced in a study of regulatory T cells in long-lasting Graves disease. TCRdb used MiXCR to reprocess the multiplex PCR reads, holding one entry per CDR3 protein. The sample includes about 560,000 distinct CDR3 sequences, roughly 15% of them seen just once. The sample was also reused in another study, on T cells in Graves' hyperthyroidism and ophthalmopathy.

The sequencing here drew on peripheral blood mononuclear cells (PBMCs), taken at new diagnosis, from a patient treated with antithyroid drugs. Receptor source: a man aged 18 to 29 with Graves disease. Each CDR3 is given without its conserved first and last residue. Clone size appears in some rows only: once, few, many, or a class for an expanded clone.

V	size	J	CDR3
TRBV20-1	.	TRBJ2-5	SARAGIETQY
TRBV27	many	TRBJ1-1	ASSYRPNTEAF
TRBV30	.	TRBJ1-2	AWSGAEPYGYT
TRBV30	many	TRBJ2-3	AWSGSIRTDTQY
TRBV4-1	.	TRBJ2-4	ASSQGVRNIQY
TRBV6-1	few	TRBJ2-2	ASSLEAGLNTGELF
TRBV27	many	TRBJ2-6	ASSLTQGALGANVLT
TRBV4-1	few	TRBJ1-5	ASSARDRDLSNQPQH
TRBV24-1	many	TRBJ1-5	ATSDFGRVRDQPQH
TRBV18	.	TRBJ1-6	ASSADRVGNSPLH
TRBV7-3	many	TRBJ2-1	ASSLTPGLAYNEQF
TRBV30	many	TRBJ2-4	AWLNRQGTKNIQY
TRBV6-5	many	TRBJ2-1	ASSYSSTGGSSYNEQF
TRBV5-1	many	TRBJ2-7	ASSLAGSPYEQY
TRBV10-3	many	TRBJ1-2	AISEETGVNNYGYT
TRBV10-3	many	TRBJ2-1	AIRPEIRVREQF
TRBV30	many	TRBJ1-1	AWRSGGNTEAF
TRBV3-1	.	TRBJ2-7	ASSYARGNEQY
TRBV7-9	few	TRBJ1-1	ASSYTGGPTEAF
TRBV10-3	once	TRBJ2-1	ATRIGRGRDNEQF
TRBV6-9	.	TRBJ2-3	ASSYHGTTNPSADTQY
TRBV6-2/TRBV6-3	.	TRBJ2-1	ASSPGQLEQF
TRBV30	few	TRBJ2-7	AWRKWEGTHEQY
TRBV2	few	TRBJ2-5	ASSVSQETQY
TRBV28	many	TRBJ2-7	ASSYGSEQY
TRBV11-3	few	TRBJ2-3	ASSLGVAGRSTDTQY
TRBV2	many	TRBJ2-4	ASSADRVVAIQY
TRBV5-6	.	TRBJ1-1	ASNNIKQRSTEAF
TRBV29-1	.	TRBJ2-1	SVVQRAYNEQF
TRBV29-1	few	TRBJ2-2	SARIASNTGELF
TRBV7-9	.	TRBJ2-1	ASSLGGTSGRLEQF
TRBV5-1	many	TRBJ2-3	ASIRQDTQY
TRBV19	few	TRBJ2-1	GSSMAVMSSYNEQF
TRBV11-2	many	TRBJ2-5	ASSLAAGGRETQY
TRBV20-1	many	TRBJ2-7	SAREILAGAYEQY
TRBV2	few	TRBJ2-3	ASSGITGKDADTQY
TRBV6-5	once	TRBJ2-7	ASSWLHPGPSYEQY
TRBV14	.	TRBJ2-3	ASSQDSGTDTQY
TRBV4-1	.	TRBJ1-3	ASSQVPGSSGNTIY
TRBV2	many	TRBJ2-3	ASNTRVTDTQY
TRBV5-1	many	TRBJ2-5	ASSPSGGGETQY
TRBV11-2	many	TRBJ2-1	ASSGYGDTSGLTNEQF
TRBV4-1	few	TRBJ2-7	ASSPWTSGNYEQY
TRBV28	many	TRBJ2-2	ASIPWPSGKTGELF
TRBV14	.	TRBJ1-1	ASSQDLIWQGYTEAF
TRBV11-3	.	TRBJ2-2	ASSLGLAAAGELF
TRBV6-2/TRBV6-3	many	TRBJ2-3	ASSPQMGQSGTDTQY
TRBV6-5	.	TRBJ2-3	ASSYRTLAGVEAAADTQY
TRBV24-1	.	TRBJ2-1	ATSDTVSYNEQF
TRBV30	many	TRBJ2-7	AWDRVVGEQY
TRBV20-1	.	TRBJ2-1	SARVQGYEQF
TRBV5-6	.	TRBJ1-5	AGSLRTVPQPQH
TRBV7-2	.	TRBJ1-2	ASSARVGLDYGHT